Each of the 27 T cell receptor beta chains below was sequenced from the same sample in a study of siplizumab effects on memory and regulatory T cells. Some clones are missing from TCRdb's copy, which holds only in-frame ones; the method was immunoSEQ multiplex PCR. The sample lists about 100,000 clones, 91% occurring once. The specimen was CD4+ T cells sorted from blood. These receptor sequences come from a human donor in good health. Some clones in this sample may be carry-over from other donors' samples.

This clone appeared a single time. CDR3 nucleotide sequence: TGTGCCAGTAGTATTCGGGTCCGCTCTGGGGCCAACGTCCTGACTTTC. Translated, it gives CASSIRVRSGANVLTF. The chain couples TRBV19 to TRBJ2-6; the D is unclear. Looked up from germline, CDR1 is LNHDA and CDR2 is SQIVND (reference sequence). There are 16 residues in the CDR3. Trimming left V 3 bases short and J 0 bases short, with 9 bases between.

This clone was recorded once. This chain joins TRBV9 and TRBJ1-1, with D possibly being TRBD1 (5 bases). The CDR3 length is 14 residues. Trimming removed 3 bases from V and 2 bases from J, with 11 bases in between. Germline values: CDR1 SGDLS, CDR2 YYNGEE. The CDR3: CASSARTGNTEAFF. The CDR3 DNA is TGTGCCAGCAGCGCCCGAACAGGTAACACTGAAGCTTTCTTT.

This sequence joins TRBV27 and TRBJ1-2; the D is unclear. CDR1 is MNHEY and CDR2 is SMNVEV in the germline V gene (reference sequence). Trimming stripped 5 bases from V and 2 bases from J, with 12 bases between. The CDR3 is made up of 14 amino acids. The CDR3 loop reads CASSPDSGNYGYTF. CDR3 nucleotide sequence: TGTGCCAGCAGTCCCGACTCGGGGAACTATGGCTACACCTTC.

The CDR3 DNA follows: TGTGCCAGCAGGCCCGGACTCCAAGAGACCCAGTACTTC. Its translation: CASRPGLQETQYF. This chain uses TRBV6-5 with TRBJ2-5, with a weak D call TRBD2 (5 bases). Germline V CDR1 and CDR2: MNHEY, SVGAGI. The CDR3 covers 13 residues. The V and J ends lost 6 bases and 1 base respectively, with 9 bases between them.

The CDR3 loop is CAIPGSGSYEQYF. The CDR3 coding sequence is TGTGCCATCCCGGGTAGCGGGAGTTACGAGCAGTACTTC. V is TRBV5-4 and J is TRBJ2-7; 9 bases line up with TRBD2. The CDR3 consists of 13 residues. The ends lost 9 bases at V and 4 bases at J; junction bases unmatched: 8. The germline CDR1 and CDR2 sequences are SGHNT and YYREEE (reference sequence). The whole variable domain, filled in from reference TRBV5-4 and TRBJ2-7, reads ETGVTQSPTHLIKTRGQQVTLRCSSQSGHNTVSWYQQALGQGPQFIFQYYREEENGRGNFPPRFSGLQFPNYSSELNVNALELDDSALYLCAIPGSGSYEQYFGPGTRLTVT.

The chain uses TRBV19 and TRBJ1-1; TRBD1 matches at 7 bases. From germline, CDR1 is LNHDA and CDR2 SQIVND (reference sequence). The CDR3 sequence is 15 residues long. J lost 5 bases, V lost 2 bases, and 8 bases had no gene match. The CDR3 is CASSILRQGGTEAFF. The CDR3 region has the DNA TGTGCCAGTAGTATACTCAGACAGGGTGGGACTGAAGCTTTCTTT. The whole variable domain, filled in from reference TRBV19 and TRBJ1-1, reads DGGITQSPKYLFRKEGQNVTLSCEQNLNHDAMYWYRQDPGQGLRLIYYSQIVNDFQKGDIAEGYSVSREKKESFPLTVTSAQKNPTAFYLCASSILRQGGTEAFFGQGTRLTVV.

This chain joins TRBV5-1 and TRBJ2-7, with 7 bases that match TRBD1. V shed 4 bases and J 2 bases; nucleotides not matched to a gene: 6. Germline V lookup: CDR1 SGHRS, CDR2 YFSETQ. The CDR3 extends over 14 amino acids. CDR3 in DNA: TGCGCCAGCAGCCTCGGACAGGCCGCCTACGAGCAGTACTTC. This gives the protein CASSLGQAAYEQYF.

V usage is TRBV7-2 and J usage is TRBJ2-7; TRBD1 matches 8 bases. The V segment lost 5 bases and the J segment 9 bases; nucleotides outside the gene matches: 6. Germline loops: CDR1 SGHTA, CDR2 FQGNSA. The CDR3 loop spans 12 amino acids. CDR3 sequence (DNA): TGTGCCAGCAGCGCAAGACAGGGGTGGCAGTACTTC. Amino acids: CASSARQGWQYF.

V gene TRBV15 combines with J gene TRBJ2-7; D is tentatively TRBD1 or TRBD2 (5 bases each). The CDR3 is 14 amino acids. Germline values: CDR1 LNHNV, CDR2 YYDKDF (reference sequence). V lost 1 base and J 3 bases, leaving 10 bases between the germline ends. DNA for the CDR3: TGTGCCACCAGCAGAGCCAGGGACCACTACGAGCAGTACTTC. Amino acid sequence: CATSRARDHYEQYF.

The CDR3 region has the DNA TGTGCCAGCAGTGAACGAGCGGCTAACTCCTACAATGAGCAGTTCTTC. Translated, it gives CASSERAANSYNEQFF. The rearrangement uses TRBV28 and TRBJ2-1; a weak D match, TRBD2 (5 bases). CDR1 is MDHEN, CDR2 SYDVKM, per germline. The CDR3 totals 16 residues. Trimming took 5 bases from V and 0 from J, leaving 14 bases between them.

CDR3 DNA sequence: TGCGCCAGCAGCTTGGGCGGGAGCAAATACAATGAGCAGTTCTTC. As protein: CASSLGGSKYNEQFF. J is TRBJ2-1 and V is TRBV5-1; 7 bases are shared with TRBD2. J was trimmed by 4 bases and V by 0 bases; bases with no gene match: 4. Germline V lookup: CDR1 SGHRS, CDR2 YFSETQ. The CDR3 consists of 15 residues. Variable domain in full (rest from reference TRBV5-1 and TRBJ2-1): KAGVTQTPRYLIKTRGQQVTLSCSPISGHRSVSWYQQTPGQGLQFLFEYFSETQRNKGNFPGRFSGRQFSNSRSEMNVSTLELGDSALYLCASSLGGSKYNEQFFGPGTRLTVL.

This clone has just one count. V and J are TRBV18 and TRBJ2-7; the D is unclear. The CDR3 is 15 amino acids. V gave up 3 bases and J gave up 6 bases, with 18 bases separating them. Germline loops: CDR1 KGHSH, CDR2 LQKENI. In nucleotides, the CDR3 is TGTGCCAGCTCACCTAATAATTTCGATGGTCGCGAGCAGTACTTC. Its protein is CASSPNNFDGREQYF.

The chain has TRBV10-1 and TRBJ2-3; TRBD2 aligns across 7 bases. Germline CDR1 and CDR2: WNHNN and SYGVQD (reference sequence). This CDR3 region has 14 residues. Germline trimming cut 8 bases from V and 2 bases from J; bases unmatched to any gene: 7. The CDR3 sequence: CASADSGPTDTQYF. The DNA for the CDR3 is TGCGCCAGCGCGGATAGCGGGCCCACAGATACGCAGTATTTT.

The rearrangement uses TRBV15 and TRBJ2-1, with TRBD2 matching 9 bases. CDR1 and CDR2 from the germline V gene are LNHNV and YYDKDF (reference sequence). V shed 1 base and J 8 bases; nucleotides not matched to a gene: 3. This CDR3 is built from 14 residues. The CDR3 protein is CATSRGGGDHEQFF. The CDR3 DNA sequence: TGTGCCACCAGCAGAGGCGGGGGGGACCATGAGCAGTTCTTC.

This clone was observed a single time. The chain combines TRBV7-2 with TRBJ2-1; 7 nucleotides line up with TRBD2. The CDR3 is 13 residues long. V gave up 1 base and J gave up 7 bases; unmatched junction bases: 1. CDR1 SGHTA and CDR2 FQGNSA come from the germline V gene. CDR3 coding DNA: TGTGCCAGCAGCTTAGTGGGGGGGAATGAGCAGTTCTTC. The encoded protein is CASSLVGGNEQFF.

This chain uses TRBV6-5 with TRBJ1-2; D possibly corresponds to TRBD1 (5 bases). Between the trimmed V and J ends, which lost 2 bases and 12 bases, there was a span of 19 bases. Germline V gives CDR1 MNHEY, CDR2 SVGAGI. The CDR3 extends over 14 amino acids. The CDR3 DNA follows: TGTGCCAGCAGTTACCACCGGGACTCCTCGTCGGACACCTTC. As protein: CASSYHRDSSSDTF.

This clone was picked up a small number of times. The chain joins TRBV30 to TRBJ1-4, with a tentative D call TRBD1 (5 bases). CDR1 is GTSNPN and CDR2 is SVGIG in the germline V gene (reference sequence). The CDR3 consists of 14 residues. V was cut by 2 bases and J by 7 bases, with 14 bases left in between. Here the CDR3 reads CAWSQNGGSEKLFF. The CDR3 bases are TGTGCCTGGAGTCAAAACGGGGGGAGTGAAAAACTGTTTTTT.

The rearrangement joins TRBV6-5 to TRBJ1-2; D is uncertain. CDR1 is MNHEY, CDR2 SVGAGI, per germline. With 2 bases removed from V and 0 bases from J, the gap between germline ends came to 4 bases. This CDR3 has 13 residues. The CDR3 sequence: CASSYLPNYGYTF. In DNA, the CDR3 is TGTGCCAGCAGTTACCTGCCTAACTATGGCTACACCTTC.

V is TRBV5-1 and J is TRBJ2-3, with 8 positions matching TRBD2. Germline lookup yields CDR1 SGHRS and CDR2 YFSETQ. The CDR3 length is 15 residues. The V segment lost 4 bases and the J segment 2 bases; nucleotides outside the gene matches: 6. The CDR3 DNA reads TGCGCCAGCAGCCGGAACGGGAGGGCCACAGATACGCAGTATTTT. Protein product: CASSRNGRATDTQYF.

V and J are TRBV18 and TRBJ2-1, with 7 bases aligning to TRBD1. The CDR3 is made up of 15 amino acids. The germline V gene encodes CDR1 KGHSH and CDR2 LQKENI. J was trimmed by 8 bases and V by 3 bases; bases with no gene match: 10. CDR3 sequence reads: CASSPLGGDDDEQFF. CDR3 coding DNA: TGTGCCAGCTCACCTCTAGGGGGCGACGATGATGAGCAGTTCTTC.

This chain connects TRBV25-1 to TRBJ2-7, with D hard to call. The CDR3 has 15 amino acids. V lost 1 base and J 0 bases, leaving 10 bases between the germline ends. Germline V gives CDR1 MGHDK, CDR2 SYGVNS. The CDR3 is CASSELAPNSYEQYF. The CDR3 bases are TGTGCCAGCAGTGAATTGGCACCGAACTCCTACGAGCAGTACTTC.

V gene TRBV5-1 combines with J gene TRBJ1-1; TRBD1 might be the D (5 bases). The V and J ends lost 6 bases and 0 bases respectively, with 15 bases between them. CDR3 size: 15 residues. Germline loops: CDR1 SGHRS, CDR2 YFSETQ. The CDR3 region is CASTEPGTVNTEAFF. In nucleotides, the CDR3 is TGCGCCAGCACCGAACCCGGGACGGTGAACACTGAAGCTTTCTTT.

The CDR3 DNA is TGTGCCAGCAGCTTAGGTCGGGTGACAGGGTTCGATGAGCAGTTCTTC. Its protein is CASSLGRVTGFDEQFF. The genes are TRBV7-8 and TRBJ2-1; TRBD1 agrees at 7 bases. The ends lost 1 base at V and 8 bases at J; junction bases unmatched: 11. The CDR3 extends over 16 amino acids. The germline V gene has CDR1 SGHVS and CDR2 FQNEAQ. Full variable domain (missing parts from reference TRBV7-8 and TRBJ2-1): GAGVSQSPRYKVAKRGQDVALRCDPISGHVSLFWYQQALGQGPEFLTYFQNEAQLDKSGLPSDRFFAERPEGSVSTLKIQRTQQEDSAVYLCASSLGRVTGFDEQFFGPGTRLTVL.

This rearrangement joins TRBV15 to TRBJ2-7; 7 nucleotides line up with TRBD2. Germline V CDR1 and CDR2: LNHNV, YYDKDF (reference sequence). Trimming at V came to 6 bases and at J to 2 bases, leaving 7 bases not matched to a gene. CDR3 length: 14 residues. This chain's CDR3 is CATSRSGGPYEQYF. CDR3 coding DNA: TGTGCCACCAGTCGCTCGGGGGGACCCTACGAGCAGTACTTC.

This chain connects TRBV15 to TRBJ2-7; 7 nucleotides align to TRBD1. V shed 5 bases and J 5 bases; nucleotides not matched to a gene: 12. Germline V gene lookup returns CDR1 LNHNV and CDR2 YYDKDF (reference sequence). The CDR3 runs to 15 residues. In nucleotides, the CDR3 is TGTGCCACCAGCGGAACGACAGGGTTAGGGAACGAGCAGTACTTC. Translation gives CATSGTTGLGNEQYF.

This sequence joins TRBV2 and TRBJ2-3; possibly TRBD2 for D (6 bases). Germline V gives CDR1 SNHLY, CDR2 FYNNEI. CDR3 length equals 14 residues. V lost 8 bases and J lost 0, with 12 bases in between. The CDR3 here is CASGTFSSTDTQYF. The CDR3 DNA reads TGTGCCAGCGGGACTTTTAGCAGCACAGATACGCAGTATTTT.

V and J are TRBV18 and TRBJ1-2; D gene unclear. Trimming left V 6 bases short and J 4 bases short, with 15 bases between. Germline assignment: CDR1 KGHSH and CDR2 LQKENI. The CDR3 is 14 amino acids. In DNA form, the CDR3 reads TGTGCCAGCTCCCCCGAAAGGACGTTCTATGGCTACACCTTC. Translated, it gives CASSPERTFYGYTF.